This T cell receptor beta chain comes out of a study of neoadjuvant nivolumab and ipilimumab in lung cancer. At the level of the study: Nivolumab 3 mg/kg was given days 1, 15 and 29, plus ipilimumab 1 mg/kg day 1 in combination.

A remark on this clone: What it binds is not known.

Trimming pared 6 bases from V and 0 bases from J, leaving 9 bases between. The CDR3 covers 13 residues. Germline assignment: CDR1 SGHRS and CDR2 YFSETQ. Study results and caveats: Pathologic regression was not significantly tied to TCR clonality. Pretherapy blood TCR richness correlated positively with resected tumor richness.

The repertoire was sequenced with immunoSEQ multiplex PCR; TCRdb's copy has only in-frame clones and lacks some. Among roughly 39,000 clones listed, about 88% were seen once. The sequences come from peripheral blood, collected before neoadjuvant nivolumab, alone or with ipilimumab. This chain connects TRBV5-1 to TRBJ2-5, with D hard to call. This sequence originates from an adult with non-small cell lung cancer. CDR3 nucleotide sequence: TGCGCCAGCAACCAAATGTACCAAGAGACCCAGTACTTC. Protein sequence: CASNQMYQETQYF.